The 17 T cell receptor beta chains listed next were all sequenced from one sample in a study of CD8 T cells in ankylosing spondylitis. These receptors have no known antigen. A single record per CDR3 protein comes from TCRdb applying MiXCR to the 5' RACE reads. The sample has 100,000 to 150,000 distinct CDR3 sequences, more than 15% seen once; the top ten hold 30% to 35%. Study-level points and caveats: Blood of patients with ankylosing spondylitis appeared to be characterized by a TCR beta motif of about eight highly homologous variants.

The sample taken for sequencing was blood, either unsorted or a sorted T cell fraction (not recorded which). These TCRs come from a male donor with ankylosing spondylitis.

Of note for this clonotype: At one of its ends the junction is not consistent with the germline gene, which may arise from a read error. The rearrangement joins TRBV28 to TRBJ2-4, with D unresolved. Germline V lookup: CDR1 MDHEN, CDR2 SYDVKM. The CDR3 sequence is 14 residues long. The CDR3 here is CASGLGIAKNIQYF. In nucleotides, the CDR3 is TGTGCCAGCGGTTTGGGGATAGCCAAAAACATTCAGTACTTC. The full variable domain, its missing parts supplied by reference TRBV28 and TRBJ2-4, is DVKVTQSSRYLVKRTGEKVFLECVQDMDHENMFWYRQDPGLGLRLIYFSYDVKMKEKGDIPEGYSVSREKKERFSLILESASTNQTSMYLCASGLGIAKNIQYFGAGTRLSVL.

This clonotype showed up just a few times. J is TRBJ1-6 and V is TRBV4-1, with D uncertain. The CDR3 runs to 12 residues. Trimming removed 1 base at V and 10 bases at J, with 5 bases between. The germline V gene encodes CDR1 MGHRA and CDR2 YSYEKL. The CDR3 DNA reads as TGCGCCAGCAGCCAAGGAAGATCACCCCTCCACTTT. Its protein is CASSQGRSPLHF.

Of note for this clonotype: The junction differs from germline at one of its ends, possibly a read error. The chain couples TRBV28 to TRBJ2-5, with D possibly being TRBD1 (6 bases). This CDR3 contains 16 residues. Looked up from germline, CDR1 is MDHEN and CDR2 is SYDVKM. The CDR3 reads CASSFPPSGQQDTQYF. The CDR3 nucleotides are TGTGCCAGCAGTTTCCCGCCTTCCGGACAGCAAGACACCCAGTACTTC.

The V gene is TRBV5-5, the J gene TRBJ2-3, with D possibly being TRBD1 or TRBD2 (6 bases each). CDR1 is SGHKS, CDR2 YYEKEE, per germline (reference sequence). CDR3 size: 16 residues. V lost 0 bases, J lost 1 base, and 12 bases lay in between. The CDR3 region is CASSLEGGGGTDTQYF. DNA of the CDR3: TGTGCCAGCAGCTTGGAGGGGGGCGGTGGCACAGATACGCAGTATTTT.

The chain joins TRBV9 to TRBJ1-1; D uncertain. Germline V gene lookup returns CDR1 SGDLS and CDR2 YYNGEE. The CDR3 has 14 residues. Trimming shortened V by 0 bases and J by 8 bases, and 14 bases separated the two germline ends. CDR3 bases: TGTGCCAGCAGCGTAGCCTCTAGAGGAACGGAAGCTTTCTTT. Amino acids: CASSVASRGTEAFF.

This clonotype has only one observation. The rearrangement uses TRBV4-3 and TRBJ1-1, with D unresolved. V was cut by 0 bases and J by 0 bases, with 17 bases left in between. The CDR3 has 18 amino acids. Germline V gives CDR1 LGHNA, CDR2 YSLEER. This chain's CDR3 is CASSQEDVSASLNTEAFF. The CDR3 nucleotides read TGCGCCAGCAGCCAAGAAGATGTGTCGGCCAGCTTGAACACTGAAGCTTTCTTT.

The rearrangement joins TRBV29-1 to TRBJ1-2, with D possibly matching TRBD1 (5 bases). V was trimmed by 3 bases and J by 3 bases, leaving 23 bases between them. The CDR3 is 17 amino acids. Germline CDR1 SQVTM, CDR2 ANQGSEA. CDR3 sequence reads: CSVEATISGRRDYGYTF. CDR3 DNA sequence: TGCAGCGTTGAGGCCACAATATCAGGGAGGAGGGACTATGGCTACACCTTC.

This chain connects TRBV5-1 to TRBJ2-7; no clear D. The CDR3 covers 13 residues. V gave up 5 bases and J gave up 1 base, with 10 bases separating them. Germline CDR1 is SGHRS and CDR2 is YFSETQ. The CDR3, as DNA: TGCGCCAGCAGGCCATTGGGGTCCTACGAGCAGTACTTC. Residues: CASRPLGSYEQYF.

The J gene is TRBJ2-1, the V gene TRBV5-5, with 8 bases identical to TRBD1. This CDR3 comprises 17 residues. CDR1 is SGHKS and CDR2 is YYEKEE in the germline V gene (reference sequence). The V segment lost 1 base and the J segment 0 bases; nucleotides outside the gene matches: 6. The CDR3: CASSLSLQGASYNEQFF. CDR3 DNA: TGTGCCAGCAGCTTGTCTCTGCAGGGGGCCTCCTACAATGAGCAGTTCTTC.

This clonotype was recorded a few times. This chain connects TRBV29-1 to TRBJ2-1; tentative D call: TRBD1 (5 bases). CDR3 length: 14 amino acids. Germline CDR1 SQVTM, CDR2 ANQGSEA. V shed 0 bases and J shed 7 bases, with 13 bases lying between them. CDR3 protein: CSVEDWQGRNEQFF. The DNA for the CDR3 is TGCAGCGTTGAAGATTGGCAGGGAAGAAATGAGCAGTTCTTC.

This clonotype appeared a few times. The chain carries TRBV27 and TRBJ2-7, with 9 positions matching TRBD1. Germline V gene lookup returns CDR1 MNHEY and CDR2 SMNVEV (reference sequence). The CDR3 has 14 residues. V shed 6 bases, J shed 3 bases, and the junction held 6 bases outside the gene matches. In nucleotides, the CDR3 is TGTGCCAGCAGCTGGACAGGGGTAAACTACGAGCAGTACTTC. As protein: CASSWTGVNYEQYF.

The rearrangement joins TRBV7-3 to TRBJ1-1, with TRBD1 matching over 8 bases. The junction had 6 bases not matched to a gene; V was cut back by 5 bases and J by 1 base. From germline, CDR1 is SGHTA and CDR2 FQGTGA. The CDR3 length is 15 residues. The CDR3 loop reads CASSVTGGPNTEAFF. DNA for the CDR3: TGTGCCAGCAGCGTCACAGGGGGACCGAACACTGAAGCTTTCTTT.

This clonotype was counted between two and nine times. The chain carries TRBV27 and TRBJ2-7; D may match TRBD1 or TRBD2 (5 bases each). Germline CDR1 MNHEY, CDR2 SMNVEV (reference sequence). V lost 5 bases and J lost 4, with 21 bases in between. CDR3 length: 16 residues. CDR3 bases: TGTGCCAGCAGTCATCCCGGGACCAGCATGGGGTACGAGCAGTACTTC. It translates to CASSHPGTSMGYEQYF.

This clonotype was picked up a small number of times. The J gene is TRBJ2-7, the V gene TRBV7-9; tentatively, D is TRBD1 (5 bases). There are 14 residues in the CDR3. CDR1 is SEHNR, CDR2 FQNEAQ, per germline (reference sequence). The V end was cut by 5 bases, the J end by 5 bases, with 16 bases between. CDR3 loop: CASSPPGAIDEQYF. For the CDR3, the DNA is TGTGCCAGCAGCCCGCCTGGGGCAATAGACGAGCAGTACTTC.

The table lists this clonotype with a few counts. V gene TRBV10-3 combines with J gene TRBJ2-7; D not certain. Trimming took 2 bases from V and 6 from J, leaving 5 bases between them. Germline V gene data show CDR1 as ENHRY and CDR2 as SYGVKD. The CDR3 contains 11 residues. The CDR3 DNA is TGTGCCATCAGTGAGGGTTCCGAGCAGTACTTC. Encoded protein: CAISEGSEQYF.

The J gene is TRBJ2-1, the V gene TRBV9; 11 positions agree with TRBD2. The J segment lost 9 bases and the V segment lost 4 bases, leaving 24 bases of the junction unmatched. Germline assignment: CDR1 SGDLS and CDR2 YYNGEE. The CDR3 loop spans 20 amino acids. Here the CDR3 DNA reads TGTGCCAGCAGCCCGAGGACAGTACCGGGACTAGCGGAACCTACGGGTGAGCAGTTCTTC. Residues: CASSPRTVPGLAEPTGEQFF.

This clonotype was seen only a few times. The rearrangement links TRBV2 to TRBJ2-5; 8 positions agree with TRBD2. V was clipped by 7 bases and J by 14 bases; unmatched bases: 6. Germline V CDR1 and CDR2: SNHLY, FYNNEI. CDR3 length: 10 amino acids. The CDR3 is CASTGLAPYF. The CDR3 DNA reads TGTGCCAGCACCGGACTAGCTCCCTACTTC.